This T cell receptor beta chain was obtained from a study of blood T cell repertoires in COVID-19. CDR3 length equals 14 residues. J lost 6 bases, V lost 2 bases, and 4 bases had no gene match. CDR1 is MNHNS, CDR2 SASEGT, per germline. Categorization into cohorts depended on clinical history that participants reported. Recovered status in Cohort 3 required two negative PCRs, clearance, or symptom resolution. Authors' processing steps: Reference gene primer amplification gave estimated nucleated cell counts. Only in-frame clones appear in the TCRdb table, and some are missing; sequencing was by immunoSEQ multiplex PCR. The V and J calls and clone size were taken over from that table, and D and trimming were inferred from the DNA. Of 400,000 or so clones in the sample, 90% were seen once.

Sequencing used PBMCs or T cells enriched from blood (not recorded which). The V call is TRBV6-1, the J call TRBJ1-2; 9 bases map to TRBD1. The receptor was derived from a man aged 18 to 29 who had recovered from COVID-19. The CDR3 is CASSESGQGNGYTF. In DNA, the CDR3 is TGTGCCAGCAGTGAAAGTGGACAGGGGAATGGCTACACCTTC.